This T cell receptor (beta chain) originates from a study of OX40 agonist ivuxolimab in advanced cancers. Findings of the study overall: In CD8+ T cells, expanded clones were on average more numerous than in CD4+.

Profiled with immunoSEQ multiplex PCR; TCRdb holds only in-frame clones, not every one. The sample lists tens of thousands of clones, roughly 84% seen once, with around 4.5% in the top ten. Blood sampling took place at baseline, cycle 4 day 1, and cycle 7 day 1. In germline, CDR1 is ENHRY, CDR2 SYGVKD. The CDR3 loop spans 14 amino acids. The germline V and J ends were trimmed by 5 bases and 8 bases, with 16 bases remaining between them. About this clone: Its antigen is unknown.

The J gene is TRBJ2-1, the V gene TRBV10-3; no clear D. The source of this sequence is an adult with an advanced solid tumor such as melanoma, head and neck, liver or kidney cancer. The sequenced sample was CD4+ or CD8+ T cells sorted from blood, obtained in a trial of the OX40 agonist ivuxolimab. The CDR3 sequence is CAISRKLGPDEQFF. In DNA form, the CDR3 reads TGTGCCATCAGTCGCAAGCTAGGGCCTGATGAGCAGTTCTTC.